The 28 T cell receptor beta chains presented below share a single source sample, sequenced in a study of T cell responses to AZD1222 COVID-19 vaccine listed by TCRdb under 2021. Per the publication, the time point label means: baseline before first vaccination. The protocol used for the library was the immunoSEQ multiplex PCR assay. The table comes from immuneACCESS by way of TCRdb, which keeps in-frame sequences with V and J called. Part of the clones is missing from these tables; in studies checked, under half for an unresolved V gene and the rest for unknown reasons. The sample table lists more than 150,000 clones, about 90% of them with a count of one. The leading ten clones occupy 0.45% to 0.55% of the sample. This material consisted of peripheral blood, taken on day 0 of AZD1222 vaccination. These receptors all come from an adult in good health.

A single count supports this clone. CDR3 bases: TGCGCCAGCAGTTCCCCGGGGGGCCAAGAGACCCAGTACTTC. This encodes CASSSPGGQETQYF. V and J are TRBV5-1 and TRBJ2-5, with 7 bases lining up with TRBD2. Unmatched junction bases numbered 5, after V lost 5 bases and J lost 1 base. Germline lookup yields CDR1 SGHRS and CDR2 YFSETQ. The CDR3 extends over 14 amino acids. Variable domain in full (rest from reference TRBV5-1 and TRBJ2-5): KAGVTQTPRYLIKTRGQQVTLSCSPISGHRSVSWYQQTPGQGLQFLFEYFSETQRNKGNFPGRFSGRQFSNSRSEMNVSTLELGDSALYLCASSSPGGQETQYFGPGTRLLVL.

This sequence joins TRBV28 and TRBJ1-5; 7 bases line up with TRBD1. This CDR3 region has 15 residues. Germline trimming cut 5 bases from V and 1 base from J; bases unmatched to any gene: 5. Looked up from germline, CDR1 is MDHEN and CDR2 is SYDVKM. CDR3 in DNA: TGTGCCAGCAGTACAGGGGAAGGGAGCAATCAGCCCCAGCATTTT. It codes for CASSTGEGSNQPQHF.

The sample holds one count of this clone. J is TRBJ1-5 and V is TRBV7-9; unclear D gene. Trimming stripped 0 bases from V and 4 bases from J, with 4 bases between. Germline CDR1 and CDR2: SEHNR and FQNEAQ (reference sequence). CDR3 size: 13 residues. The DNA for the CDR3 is TGTGCCAGCAGCTTAGCGGTTAATCAGCCCCAGCATTTT. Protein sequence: CASSLAVNQPQHF.

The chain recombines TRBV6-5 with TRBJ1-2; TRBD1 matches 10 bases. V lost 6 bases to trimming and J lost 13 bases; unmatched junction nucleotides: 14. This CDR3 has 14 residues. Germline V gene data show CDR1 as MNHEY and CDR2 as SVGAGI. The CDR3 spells CASSLTGGRRGCTF. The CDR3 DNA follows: TGTGCCAGCAGCCTGACAGGGGGCCGGAGAGGATGCACCTTC.

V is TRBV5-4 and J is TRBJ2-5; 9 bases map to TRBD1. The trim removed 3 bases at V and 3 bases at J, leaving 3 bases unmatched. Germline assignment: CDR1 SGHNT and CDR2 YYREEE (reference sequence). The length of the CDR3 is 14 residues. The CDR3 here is CASSWGTGKETQYF. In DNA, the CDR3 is TGTGCCAGCAGCTGGGGGACAGGGAAAGAGACCCAGTACTTC.

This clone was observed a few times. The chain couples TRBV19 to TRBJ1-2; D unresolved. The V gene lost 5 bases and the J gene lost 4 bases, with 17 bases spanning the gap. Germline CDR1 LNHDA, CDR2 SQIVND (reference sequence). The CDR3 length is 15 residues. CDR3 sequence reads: CASSSDSAWGYGYTF. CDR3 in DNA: TGTGCCAGTAGTTCCGATAGTGCCTGGGGCTATGGCTACACCTTC.

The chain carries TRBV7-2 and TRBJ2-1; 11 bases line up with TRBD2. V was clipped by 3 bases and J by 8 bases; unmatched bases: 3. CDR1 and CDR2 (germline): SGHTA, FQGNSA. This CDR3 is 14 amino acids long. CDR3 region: CASSFRLAGHEQFF. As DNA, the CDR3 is TGTGCCAGCAGCTTTCGACTAGCGGGGCATGAGCAGTTCTTC.

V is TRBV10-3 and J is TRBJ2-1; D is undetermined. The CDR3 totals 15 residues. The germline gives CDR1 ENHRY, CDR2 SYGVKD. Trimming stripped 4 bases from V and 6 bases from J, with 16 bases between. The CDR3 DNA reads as TGTGCCATCAGTGGGACGAGAAGCACAGTCAATGAGCAGTTCTTC. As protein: CAISGTRSTVNEQFF.

The CDR3 DNA reads TGTGCCAGCAGCTTGGGACAGAATTCACCCCTCCACTTT. Translating gives CASSLGQNSPLHF. The J gene is TRBJ1-6, the V gene TRBV7-3, with TRBD1 matching 7 bases. This CDR3 spans 13 amino acids. The junction had 0 bases not matched to a gene; V was cut back by 3 bases and J by 7 bases. Germline CDR1 and CDR2: SGHTA and FQGTGA.

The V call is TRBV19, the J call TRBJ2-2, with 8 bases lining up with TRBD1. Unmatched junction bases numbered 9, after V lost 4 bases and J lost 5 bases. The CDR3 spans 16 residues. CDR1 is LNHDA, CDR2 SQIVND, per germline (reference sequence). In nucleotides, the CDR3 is TGTGCCAGTAGTAGAGGACAGGGAGTGGGAACCGGGGAGCTGTTTTTT. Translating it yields CASSRGQGVGTGELFF. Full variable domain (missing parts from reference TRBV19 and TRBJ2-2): DGGITQSPKYLFRKEGQNVTLSCEQNLNHDAMYWYRQDPGQGLRLIYYSQIVNDFQKGDIAEGYSVSREKKESFPLTVTSAQKNPTAFYLCASSRGQGVGTGELFFGEGSRLTVL.

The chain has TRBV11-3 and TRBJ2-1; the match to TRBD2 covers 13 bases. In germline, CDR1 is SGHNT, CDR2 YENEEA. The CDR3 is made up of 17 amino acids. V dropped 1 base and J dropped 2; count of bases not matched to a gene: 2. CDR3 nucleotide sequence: TGTGCCAGCAGCTTAGGGGGACTAGCGGGGCCCTACAATGAGCAGTTCTTC. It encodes CASSLGGLAGPYNEQFF.

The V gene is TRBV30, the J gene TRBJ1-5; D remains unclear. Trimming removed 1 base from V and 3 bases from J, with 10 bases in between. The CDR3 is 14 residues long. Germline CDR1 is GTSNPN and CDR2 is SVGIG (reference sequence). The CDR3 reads CAWSGTVSNQPQHF. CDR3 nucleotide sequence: TGTGCCTGGAGTGGAACTGTTTCCAATCAGCCCCAGCATTTT.

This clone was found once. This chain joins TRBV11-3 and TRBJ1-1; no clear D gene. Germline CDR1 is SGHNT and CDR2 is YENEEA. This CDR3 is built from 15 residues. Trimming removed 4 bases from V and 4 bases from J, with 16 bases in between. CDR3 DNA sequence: TGTGCCAGCAGCTCCGGATTTGGGCTGGGCACTGAAGCTTTCTTT. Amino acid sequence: CASSSGFGLGTEAFF. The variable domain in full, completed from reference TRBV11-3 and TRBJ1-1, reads EAGVVQSPRYKIIEKKQPVAFWCNPISGHNTLYWYLQNLGQGPELLIRYENEEAVDDSQLPKDRFSAERLKGVDSTLKIQPAELGDSAVYLCASSSGFGLGTEAFFGQGTRLTVV.

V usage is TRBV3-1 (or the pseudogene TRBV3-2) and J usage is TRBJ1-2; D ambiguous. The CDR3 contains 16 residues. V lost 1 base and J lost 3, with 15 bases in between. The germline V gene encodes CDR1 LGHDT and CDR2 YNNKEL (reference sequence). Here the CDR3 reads CASSQAPVRADYGYTF. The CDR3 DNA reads TGTGCCAGCAGCCAAGCCCCCGTGAGGGCGGACTATGGCTACACCTTC.

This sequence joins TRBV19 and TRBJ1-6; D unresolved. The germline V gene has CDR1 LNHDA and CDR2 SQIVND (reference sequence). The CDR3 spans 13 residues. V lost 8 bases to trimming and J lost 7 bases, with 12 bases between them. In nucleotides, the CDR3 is TGTGCCAGTCAAATGGCGGGGAATTCACCCCTCCACTTT. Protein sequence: CASQMAGNSPLHF.

The CDR3, as DNA: TGTGCCAGTATCCCTTCGAGTGGCACAGATACGCAGTATTTT. The encoded protein is CASIPSSGTDTQYF. The chain couples TRBV2 to TRBJ2-3; D is uncertain. This CDR3 region has 14 residues. Germline V gives CDR1 SNHLY, CDR2 FYNNEI. V dropped 9 bases and J dropped 1 base, with 14 bases sitting between them.

The DNA of the CDR3 is TGTGCCAGCAGCTTAGCGACAGGGCGGAGTGAAAAACTGTTTTTT. It encodes CASSLATGRSEKLFF. V gene TRBV7-2 combines with J gene TRBJ1-4; 7 bases align to TRBD1. Unmatched junction bases numbered 5, after V lost 0 bases and J lost 7 bases. The CDR3 is 15 residues long. Germline CDR1 and CDR2: SGHTA and FQGNSA.

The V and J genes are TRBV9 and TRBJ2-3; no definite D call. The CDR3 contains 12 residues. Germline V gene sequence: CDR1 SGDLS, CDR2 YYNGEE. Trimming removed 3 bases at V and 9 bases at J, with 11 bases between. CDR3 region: CASSATARTQYF. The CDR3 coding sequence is TGTGCCAGCAGCGCCACCGCGAGGACGCAGTATTTT.

The CDR3 spells CASSRGQGLEQFF. The CDR3 nucleotides read TGCGCCAGCAGCCGGGGACAGGGGCTTGAGCAGTTCTTC. This chain links TRBV5-1 with TRBJ2-1, with 10 bases lining up with TRBD1. Germline V CDR1 and CDR2: SGHRS, YFSETQ. The ends lost 4 bases at V and 9 bases at J; junction bases unmatched: 4. This CDR3 has 13 residues. Complete variable domain (other parts from reference TRBV5-1 and TRBJ2-1): KAGVTQTPRYLIKTRGQQVTLSCSPISGHRSVSWYQQTPGQGLQFLFEYFSETQRNKGNFPGRFSGRQFSNSRSEMNVSTLELGDSALYLCASSRGQGLEQFFGPGTRLTVL.

CDR3 sequence reads: CASSYSGRGSYNEQFF. The CDR3 coding sequence is TGTGCCAGCAGTTACTCAGGGAGAGGCTCCTACAATGAGCAGTTCTTC. The J gene is TRBJ2-1, the V gene TRBV6-5; TRBD2 might be the D (5 bases). Germline V gene sequence: CDR1 MNHEY, CDR2 SVGAGI. V was trimmed by 0 bases and J by 0 bases, leaving 9 bases between them. This CDR3 comprises 16 residues.

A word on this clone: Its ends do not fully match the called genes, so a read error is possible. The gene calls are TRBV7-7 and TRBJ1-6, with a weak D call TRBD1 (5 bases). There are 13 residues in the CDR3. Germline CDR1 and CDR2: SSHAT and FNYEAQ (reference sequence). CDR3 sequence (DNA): TGTGCTAGCAGCCGACAGTACGATTCACCCCTCCACTTT. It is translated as CASSRQYDSPLHF.

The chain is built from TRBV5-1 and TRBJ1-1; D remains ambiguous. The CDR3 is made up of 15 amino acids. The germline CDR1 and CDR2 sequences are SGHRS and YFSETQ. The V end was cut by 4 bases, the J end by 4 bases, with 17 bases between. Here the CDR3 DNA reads TGCGCCAGCAGCCCCCGGGAATTCAAAAGCACTGAAGCTTTCTTT. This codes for CASSPREFKSTEAFF.

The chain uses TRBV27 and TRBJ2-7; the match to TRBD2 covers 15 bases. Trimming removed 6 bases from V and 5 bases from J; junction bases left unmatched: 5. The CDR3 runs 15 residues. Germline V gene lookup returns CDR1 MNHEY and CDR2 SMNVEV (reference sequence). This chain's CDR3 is CASRPGLAGGNEQYF. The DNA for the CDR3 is TGTGCCAGCAGGCCGGGACTAGCGGGAGGCAACGAGCAGTACTTC.

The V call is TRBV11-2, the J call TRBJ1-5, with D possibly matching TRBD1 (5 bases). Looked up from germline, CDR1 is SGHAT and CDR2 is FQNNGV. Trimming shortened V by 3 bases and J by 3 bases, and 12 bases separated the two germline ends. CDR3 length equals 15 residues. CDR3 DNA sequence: TGTGCCAGCAGCTTGGGGCGGGGATCCAATCAGCCCCAGCATTTT. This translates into CASSLGRGSNQPQHF. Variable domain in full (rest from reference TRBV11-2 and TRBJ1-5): EAGVAQSPRYKIIEKRQSVAFWCNPISGHATLYWYQQILGQGPKLLIQFQNNGVVDDSQLPKDRFSAERLKGVDSTLKIQPAKLEDSAVYLCASSLGRGSNQPQHFGDGTRLSIL.

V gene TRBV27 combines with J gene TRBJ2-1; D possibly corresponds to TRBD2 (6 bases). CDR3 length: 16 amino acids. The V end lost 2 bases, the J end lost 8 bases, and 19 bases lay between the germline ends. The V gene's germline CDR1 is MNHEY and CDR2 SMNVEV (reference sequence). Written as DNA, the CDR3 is TGTGCCAGCAGTTTAGGAGAAGCGGGCGGCGGGGATGAGCAGTTCTTC. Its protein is CASSLGEAGGGDEQFF.

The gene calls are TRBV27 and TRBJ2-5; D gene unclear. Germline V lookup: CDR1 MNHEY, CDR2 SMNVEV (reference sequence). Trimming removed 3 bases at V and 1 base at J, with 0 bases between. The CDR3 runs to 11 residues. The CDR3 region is CASSFQETQYF. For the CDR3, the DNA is TGTGCCAGCAGTTTCCAAGAGACCCAGTACTTC.

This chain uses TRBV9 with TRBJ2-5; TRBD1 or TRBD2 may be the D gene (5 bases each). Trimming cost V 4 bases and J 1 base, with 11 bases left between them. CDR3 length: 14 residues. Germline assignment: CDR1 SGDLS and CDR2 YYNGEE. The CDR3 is CASSSGPSQETQYF. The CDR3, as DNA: TGTGCCAGCAGCTCGGGACCCAGCCAAGAGACCCAGTACTTC.

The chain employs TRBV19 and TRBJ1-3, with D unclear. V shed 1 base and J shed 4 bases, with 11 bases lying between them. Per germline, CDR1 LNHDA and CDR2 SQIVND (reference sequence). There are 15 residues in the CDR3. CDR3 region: CASSIGTGGGNTIYF. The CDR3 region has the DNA TGTGCCAGTAGTATAGGCACGGGTGGAGGAAACACCATATATTTT. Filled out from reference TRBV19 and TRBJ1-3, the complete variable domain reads DGGITQSPKYLFRKEGQNVTLSCEQNLNHDAMYWYRQDPGQGLRLIYYSQIVNDFQKGDIAEGYSVSREKKESFPLTVTSAQKNPTAFYLCASSIGTGGGNTIYFGEGSWLTVV.